Reported below is one T cell receptor (beta chain). MiXCR, run by TCRdb on the PCR reads, gives a single entry per CDR3 protein. The repertoire consists of around 19,000 distinct CDR3 sequences, with roughly half occurring once and the leading ten covering about 25%. This sample stems from a study of CD4 and CD8 cells across lung adenocarcinoma regions. Germline CDR1 reads MDHEN; CDR2 reads SYDVKM. The CDR3 length is 16 residues. The patients had localized lung adenocarcinoma, a non-small cell subtype. Sample: CD8+ T cells from the center of a lung tumor. The chain combines TRBV28 with TRBJ2-4, with 10 nucleotides matching TRBD2. The J call may be incorrect, as the DNA end agrees better with TRBJ2-5. The TCR sequence derives from a female donor with lung adenocarcinoma. The CD4 and CD8 labels of this study may be unreliable. The CDR3 spells CASSEHGLAAEETQYF. CDR3 nucleotides: TGTGCCAGCAGTGAACATGGACTAGCGGCTGAAGAGACCCAGTACTTC.